This TCR beta chain was sequenced in a study of Graves' ophthalmopathy and Graves' hyperthyroidism. Study at large: The study drew peripheral blood at initial diagnosis, before any treatment. General study points: The majority of expanded thyroid clonotypes above 0.001 frequency also occurred in blood.

Trimming cost V 1 base and J 5 bases, with 11 bases left between them. The CDR3 has 14 amino acids. CDR1 is LNHDA, CDR2 SQIVND, per germline (reference sequence). RNA transcripts yielded amplified TCR beta CDR3 regions. HTBI-primed RT-PCR formed the first round, and a multiplex PCR formed the second. TCRdb itself ran the multiplex PCR reads through MiXCR, one entry per CDR3 protein. The sample contains more than 550,000 distinct CDR3 sequences, over 40% of which appear only once. Symptoms, serum thyroxine and TRAb, thyroid ultrasound, and orbital computed tomography formed the diagnostic basis. PBMCs were density-gradient isolated from about 9.6 ml fresh blood. As for this clonotype: Its antigen is still unknown.

The material sequenced was peripheral blood. The rearrangement links TRBV19 to TRBJ1-2; D unclear. The clonotype originates from an adult man with Graves' ophthalmopathy. CDR3 sequence reads: CASSIGSPAYGYTF. CDR3 coding DNA: TGTGCCAGTAGTATAGGGTCCCCCGCGTATGGCTACACCTTC.